Listed below are T cell receptor beta chains from one sample, sequenced in a study of T-cell reconstitution after alpha-beta-depleted transplantation in children. TCRdb reprocessed the PCR reads via MiXCR and lists one record per CDR3 protein. The sample contains around 700,000 distinct CDR3 sequences, roughly 13% of which appear only once. Here the sequenced sample was PBMCs, taken before TCRalphabeta/CD19-depleted stem cell transplant. The source of these receptors is a girl aged 2 to 10 with congenital amegakaryocytic thrombocytopenia, due to receive a stem cell transplant. CDR3s include the opening cysteine and the closing phenylalanine or tryptophan. D genes are given only for firm matches. Rows may omit the clone size; those that give it use once, few, many or a size class.

V gene,clone size,CDR3 length,D gene,J gene,CDR3 DNA,CDR3 protein
TRBV12-3/TRBV12-4,many,16,TRBD1,TRBJ1-3,TGTGCCAGCAATCAGGGGGGGGGGTACTCTGGAAACACCATATATTTT,CASNQGGGYSGNTIYF
TRBV24-1,few,17,-,TRBJ2-6,TGTGCCACCAGTGATTCCCCATCAAGCTCTGGGGCCAACGTCCTGACTTTC,CATSDSPSSSGANVLTF
TRBV20-1,few,19,TRBD1,TRBJ2-1,TGCAGTGCTAGAGGATACAGACAGGGTGGGACCCATCCCCTGGGTGAGCAGTTCTTC,CSARGYRQGGTHPLGEQFF
TRBV5-1,few,15,-,TRBJ2-7,TGCGCCAGCAGCTTGGAAACCGTTGGCTCCTACGAGCAGTACTTC,CASSLETVGSYEQYF
TRBV2,few,14,TRBD1,TRBJ2-2,TGTGCCAGCAGACCCCAGACAGGGTCCGGGGAGCTGTTTTTT,CASRPQTGSGELFF
TRBV29-1,many,14,-,TRBJ2-1,TGCAGCGTTGAACGGAGGGCTTCCTACAATGAGCAGTTCTTC,CSVERRASYNEQFF
TRBV29-1,many,14,-,TRBJ2-2,TGCAGCGTTGAAGCCCCGGGACGCAGAACGGAGCTGTTTTTT,CSVEAPGRRTELFF
TRBV15,few,14,TRBD2,TRBJ2-4,TGTGCCACCAGCAGAGTGGGGACTAGCGGGATTCAGTACTTC,CATSRVGTSGIQYF
TRBV10-3,many,12,-,TRBJ2-1,TGTGCCATCAGCTACACAGTTAATGAGCAGTTCTTC,CAISYTVNEQFF
TRBV5-1,many,16,TRBD1,TRBJ2-2,TGCGCCAGCAGCTGGTCGACGACAGGGGCCGTCGGGGAGCTGTTTTTT,CASSWSTTGAVGELFF
TRBV18,-,15,TRBD1,TRBJ1-2,TGTGCCAGCTCACCACCGTTAACAGGGGGTCTCGGCTACACCTTC,CASSPPLTGGLGYTF
TRBV15,few,15,-,TRBJ2-4,TGTGCCACCAGCAGAGATCTTGGGTTCGAAAACATTCAGTACTTC,CATSRDLGFENIQYF
TRBV2,-,16,-,TRBJ2-1,TGTGCCAGCAGTGAAGCGCGATTAGCGCCGTACAATGAGCAGTTCTTC,CASSEARLAPYNEQFF
TRBV5-1,many,15,-,TRBJ2-1,TGCGCCAGCAGCTTGGTCACAGCCACGTACAATGAGCAGTTCTTC,CASSLVTATYNEQFF
TRBV5-1,many,13,-,TRBJ1-2,TGCGCCAGCAGCTTGGTAACAGCCCATGGCTACACCTTC,CASSLVTAHGYTF
TRBV5-1,-,15,TRBD1,TRBJ1-6,TGCGCCAGCAGCACGACAGGGGCCGGTAATTCACCCCTCCACTTT,CASSTTGAGNSPLHF
TRBV3-1,-,14,-,TRBJ2-3,TGTGCCAGCAGCTGGGGGGAGATCACAGATACGCAGTATTTT,CASSWGEITDTQYF
TRBV29-1,many,11,-,TRBJ2-7,TGCAGCGCCGGACAAGACTACGAGCAGTACTTC,CSAGQDYEQYF
TRBV20-1,many,13,TRBD2,TRBJ2-3,TGCAGTGCTCTAGCGGGAGGTTTGGATACGCAGTATTTT,CSALAGGLDTQYF
TRBV7-3,many,15,-,TRBJ2-7,TGTGCCAGCAGCTCTCGGGACTGGAAACATTACGAGCAGTACTTC,CASSSRDWKHYEQYF
TRBV28,few,21,-,TRBJ2-7,TGTGCCAGCAGTTTTTCTTTCCGTGGGTGGTTGGGGACCCCACCCTCCTACGAGCAGTACTTC,CASSFSFRGWLGTPPSYEQYF
TRBV20-1,many,12,-,TRBJ1-1,TGCAGTGCGAGCCCCGGGGCCCTTGAAGCTTTCTTT,CSASPGALEAFF
TRBV20-1,few,16,-,TRBJ2-1,TGCAGTGCGCCGCTCCGGGACTCAAGCTCCTACAATGAGCAGTTCTTC,CSAPLRDSSSYNEQFF
TRBV6-2/TRBV6-3,-,16,TRBD2,TRBJ2-1,TGTGCCAGCAGTTACTCGCAAGGGAGGGTCGGAAATGAGCAGTTCTTC,CASSYSQGRVGNEQFF
TRBV3-1,-,14,-,TRBJ1-5,TGTGCCAGCAGCCAAGGTTCGACCAATCAGCCCCAGCATTTT,CASSQGSTNQPQHF
TRBV9,few,15,TRBD1,TRBJ1-2,TGTGCCAGCAGCCTCCGGGACAGGGTTAACTATGGCTACACCTTC,CASSLRDRVNYGYTF
TRBV5-1,few,13,TRBD1,TRBJ2-5,TGCGCCAGCAGCGACCGACAGGGAGAGACCCAGTACTTC,CASSDRQGETQYF
TRBV5-1,-,15,TRBD1,TRBJ2-1,TGCGCCAGCAGCTGGGGACAGGGCCGGTACAATGAGCAGTTCTTC,CASSWGQGRYNEQFF
TRBV5-5,many,15,TRBD2,TRBJ2-2,TGTGCCAGCAGCTTCAACGGGGGGGACACCGGGGAGCTGTTTTTT,CASSFNGGDTGELFF
TRBV7-2,many,11,-,TRBJ2-1,TGTGCCAGTGGACTTCTCAATGAGCAGTTCTTC,CASGLLNEQFF
TRBV29-1,many,15,-,TRBJ2-5,TGCAGCGTTGGAGTCACAGGGTATAGTCAAGAGACCCAGTACTTC,CSVGVTGYSQETQYF
TRBV5-1,-,17,TRBD2,TRBJ2-3,TGCGCCAGCTCCTGGCGGGCTAGCGGGTGGCACACAGATACGCAGTATTTT,CASSWRASGWHTDTQYF
TRBV6-2/TRBV6-3,-,13,TRBD2,TRBJ2-7,TGTGCCAGCAGATACCCCGCGGGACTAGCGGAGTACTTC,CASRYPAGLAEYF
TRBV19,few,13,-,TRBJ1-5,TGTGCCAGCAGCGGACAGACCAATCAGCCCCAGCATTTT,CASSGQTNQPQHF
TRBV12-3/TRBV12-4,many,13,-,TRBJ1-1,TGTGCCAGCAGTCCCTATGGGGGCACTGAAGCTTTCTTT,CASSPYGGTEAFF
TRBV29-1,many,14,-,TRBJ2-5,TGCAGCGTTGAGGATCGGCACACTTCAGAGACCCAGTACTTC,CSVEDRHTSETQYF
TRBV4-1,-,19,TRBD1,TRBJ2-2,TGCGCCAGCAGCCACCAAGGGACAGGGCAATTACCGAACACCGGGGAGCTGTTTTTT,CASSHQGTGQLPNTGELFF
TRBV5-1,many,12,-,TRBJ2-7,TGCGCCAGCAGGGCTTCGACGGGCGAGCAGTACTTC,CASRASTGEQYF
TRBV20-1,many,15,-,TRBJ1-3,TGCAGTGCTAGGGCAACCAGGGGACCTGGAAACACCATATATTTT,CSARATRGPGNTIYF
TRBV12-3/TRBV12-4,-,15,-,TRBJ2-4,TGTGCCAGCAGTTTAATTCGCCAGGTTGGAAACATTCAGTACTTC,CASSLIRQVGNIQYF
TRBV20-1,many,17,TRBD2,TRBJ2-5,TGCAGTGCAGATTCGCGTAGTACTAGCGGGAGAGGGGAGACCCAGTACTTC,CSADSRSTSGRGETQYF
TRBV10-3,many,14,-,TRBJ2-3,TGTGCCATCAAAGACTACCACCCCGCAGATACGCAGTATTTT,CAIKDYHPADTQYF
TRBV20-1,many,20,TRBD2,TRBJ2-1,TGCAGTGCTAGAGACCACGAGGGCGCAATTAGCGGGAGGTCCTACAATGAGCAGTTCTTC,CSARDHEGAISGRSYNEQFF
TRBV12-3/TRBV12-4,few,14,-,TRBJ2-2,TGTGCCAGCAGTCCGACAGGCTACACCGGGGAGCTGTTTTTT,CASSPTGYTGELFF
TRBV15,many,12,-,TRBJ2-1,TGTGCCACCAGGACGGAGGCGGATGAGCAGTTCTTC,CATRTEADEQFF
TRBV19,few,14,-,TRBJ2-3,TGTGCCAGTAGGGCGCTCCGGAGCACAGATACGCAGTATTTT,CASRALRSTDTQYF
TRBV12-3/TRBV12-4,many,15,-,TRBJ2-7,TGTGCCAGCAGGAGAACAGGGGAGGTGTCCTACGAGCAGTACTTC,CASRRTGEVSYEQYF
TRBV20-1,many,14,-,TRBJ1-2,TGCAGTGCCCCCCCAGGGGCATCGAACTATGGCTACACCTTC,CSAPPGASNYGYTF
TRBV11-2,-,11,-,TRBJ2-7,TGTGCCAGCAACTTAGGGGATGAGCAGTACTTC,CASNLGDEQYF
TRBV7-2,many,15,-,TRBJ1-3,TGTGCCAGCAGCCCTCCTCCATTCTCTGGAAACACCATATATTTT,CASSPPPFSGNTIYF
TRBV28,many,14,-,TRBJ2-3,TGTGCCAGCAGCCCGCTCGGGAGCACAGATACGCAGTATTTT,CASSPLGSTDTQYF
TRBV7-9,-,15,-,TRBJ2-7,TGTGCCAGCAGCTTAGTTGGCTCCCGCACGGGCGAGCAGTACTTC,CASSLVGSRTGEQYF
TRBV6-4,many,13,TRBD2,TRBJ2-1,TGTGCCAGCTCCGAGCGGGAGCACAATGAGCAGTTCTTC,CASSEREHNEQFF
TRBV28,many,15,-,TRBJ2-7,TGTGCCAGCAGTTTATCGGCCGGGCCCTCCTACGAGCAGTACTTC,CASSLSAGPSYEQYF
TRBV20-1,-,15,TRBD2,TRBJ2-3,TGCAGTGCTTATCGACTAGCGGATGCCACAGATACGCAGTATTTT,CSAYRLADATDTQYF
TRBV20-1,many,14,-,TRBJ2-5,TGCAGTGCTAGAGGACCGGAGGCTCAAGAGACCCAGTACTTC,CSARGPEAQETQYF
TRBV29-1,many,12,-,TRBJ2-1,TGCAGCGTTGAGTTAGGGAGAAATGAGCAGTTCTTC,CSVELGRNEQFF
TRBV20-1,-,11,-,TRBJ2-5,TGCAGTGCTCACGTCGGGGGGCCCCAGTACTTC,CSAHVGGPQYF
TRBV5-1,-,15,-,TRBJ2-3,TGCGCCAGCAGCTTCAGGGGAAACCCCACAGATACGCAGTATTTT,CASSFRGNPTDTQYF